A selection of T cell receptor beta chains follows, all from one sample in a study of human T cells and chemical hapten exposure. TCRdb redid the calling of the RACE reads with MiXCR, one entry per CDR3 protein. The sample consists of roughly 98,000 distinct CDR3 sequences, 9.5% to 15% of them appearing once. The sample in question was whole blood, obtained in connection with sensitization to the hapten diphenylcyclopropenone (DPC). These receptors originate from a woman aged 40-49 years with alopecia areata. Some clones in this sample may be carry-over from other donors' samples. CDR3s include the opening cysteine and the closing phenylalanine or tryptophan. Fields, in order: clone size, V gene, J gene, D gene, CDR3 DNA, CDR3 protein. D genes are given only for firm matches. Part of the rows lack a size; the others show once, few, many or a class for expanded clones.

few	TRBV6-1	TRBJ2-3	TRBD2	TGTGCCAGCAGTGAAGTGACTAGCCCCACCGGAGATACGCAGTATTTT	CASSEVTSPTGDTQYF
NA	TRBV12-3/TRBV12-4	TRBJ1-5	TRBD1	TGTGCCAGCAGTTTAGAGGGGGCTGTAATGCCCCAGCATTTT	CASSLEGAVMPQHF
NA	TRBV12-3/TRBV12-4	TRBJ2-1	TRBD1	TGTGCCAGCAGGCTAAATGACAGGGAGTCGTTCTTC	CASRLNDRESFF
many	TRBV7-3	TRBJ2-3	NA	TGTGCCAGCAGCCTCCGGAGGGGGATCACAGATACGCAGTATTTT	CASSLRRGITDTQYF
NA	TRBV6-2/TRBV6-3	TRBJ1-1	NA	TGTGCCAGCAGTTACCAGAGGGGCGCTTTCTTT	CASSYQRGAFF
NA	TRBV7-2	TRBJ2-7	NA	TGTGCCAGCAGCCCTCGGACCCGATACGAGCAGTACTTC	CASSPRTRYEQYF
few	TRBV28	TRBJ2-3	NA	TGTGCCAGCAGTTTATTTGGACAGCTCAGCACAGATACGCAGTATTTT	CASSLFGQLSTDTQYF
few	TRBV12-3/TRBV12-4	TRBJ1-1	NA	TGTGCCAGCAGTTTACAGGCGAACACTGAAGCTTTCTTT	CASSLQANTEAFF
NA	TRBV5-1	TRBJ1-1	NA	TGCGCCAGCAGCTTGCAGCCGCCCGGCACTGAAGCTTTCTTT	CASSLQPPGTEAFF
many	TRBV6-6	TRBJ1-1	NA	TGTGCCAGCAGTTTTCAGGGGAACACTGAAGCTTTCTTT	CASSFQGNTEAFF
few	TRBV20-1	TRBJ2-2	NA	TGCAGTGCGGATCTCCCCTTCACCGGGGAGCTGTTTTTT	CSADLPFTGELFF
few	TRBV27	TRBJ1-2	NA	TGTGCCAGCAGTTTCAGCAGGGTAGGCGGCTACACCTTC	CASSFSRVGGYTF
few	TRBV5-1	TRBJ2-2	TRBD2	TGCGCCAGCAGCCCATCGACTAGCGAGGGCGGGGAGCTGTTTTTT	CASSPSTSEGGELFF
NA	TRBV5-1	TRBJ2-7	NA	TGCGCCAGCAGCTCGGCCGAGTTGACTCCAGGACGGCAGTACTTC	CASSSAELTPGRQYF
NA	TRBV6-5	TRBJ1-1	NA	TGTGCCAGCAGCCGCCAGACAGCAATGAACACTGAAGCTTTCTTT	CASSRQTAMNTEAFF
NA	TRBV5-8	TRBJ2-5	NA	TGTGCCAGCACCCTGGGGGTAGTGTCGTTGCAGACCCAGTACTTC	CASTLGVVSLQTQYF
NA	TRBV5-1	TRBJ2-7	NA	TGCGCCAGCAGCTTGGGGGAGGTCTCCCCCTACGAGCAGTACTTC	CASSLGEVSPYEQYF
NA	TRBV6-5	TRBJ1-2	NA	TGTGCCACCCGCCGGGCCCCTCTAAGCATGTATGGCTACACCTTC	CATRRAPLSMYGYTF
NA	TRBV27	TRBJ2-2	TRBD1	TGTGCCAGCACCCCCGGACAGGTGCACACCGGGGAGCTGTTTTTT	CASTPGQVHTGELFF
many	TRBV12-2	TRBJ2-2	NA	TGTGCAAGTCGTATGGGGGACACCGGGGAGCTGTTTTTT	CASRMGDTGELFF